Below are 18 T cell receptor beta chains sequenced from a single sample in a study of T cell repertoires in cytomegalovirus infection. TCRdb redid the calling of the reads with MiXCR, one entry per CDR3 protein. In the table there are about 260,000 distinct CDR3 sequences, 12% to 15% of which are singletons. Input material: PBMCs. Receptors originate from a human donor in good health (CMV status not recorded). Some clones in this sample may be carry-over from other donors' samples.

This clonotype occurred a few times. The chain has TRBV5-6 and TRBJ1-1, with 8 bases identical to TRBD1. Trimming at V came to 4 bases and at J to 3 bases, leaving 8 bases not matched to a gene. The CDR3 has 15 amino acids. Germline CDR1 is SGHDT and CDR2 is YYEEEE. CDR3 nucleotides: TGTGCCAGCAGCGGAAGAACGGACAGGGACACTGAAGCTTTCTTT. It is translated as CASSGRTDRDTEAFF.

The rearrangement joins TRBV6-2 or TRBV6-3 to TRBJ1-5; TRBD1 aligns across 8 bases. Germline V gene sequence: CDR1 MNHEY, CDR2 SVGEGT. After removal of 6 bases from V and 5 bases from J, the junction contained 15 bases not matched to a gene. This CDR3 comprises 17 residues. In DNA, the CDR3 is TGTGCCAGCAGCCTCACGGACAGGGCTATTAAGGATCAGCCCCAGCATTTT. It yields the protein CASSLTDRAIKDQPQHF.

As to this clonotype: This clone may be a read error of a much larger clone one base away. CDR3 bases: TGCAGTGACAGCCCCAAGTTTCGGGCGGCCAGCAATCAGCCCCAGCATTTT. Encoded protein: CSDSPKFRAASNQPQHF. The chain has TRBV20-1 and TRBJ1-5; D remains ambiguous. V lost 7 bases and J lost 1, with 23 bases in between. Germline CDR1 DFQATT, CDR2 SNEGSKA (reference sequence). The CDR3 sequence is 17 residues long.

In this sample, this clonotype turned up a few times. The V gene is TRBV7-3, the J gene TRBJ2-7; D may be TRBD2 (7 bases). Trimming took 5 bases from V and 5 from J, leaving 19 bases between them. The length of the CDR3 is 15 residues. The germline V gene encodes CDR1 SGHTA and CDR2 FQGTGA. CDR3 in DNA: TGTGCCAGCAGCCCGGGGGCAGCGGGGAAAAACGAGCAGTACTTC. It encodes CASSPGAAGKNEQYF.

The chain has TRBV2 and TRBJ2-5; 7 nucleotides align to TRBD1. The V gene's germline CDR1 is SNHLY and CDR2 FYNNEI. The CDR3 covers 14 residues. The ends lost 7 bases at V and 1 base at J; junction bases unmatched: 6. Here the CDR3 DNA reads TGTGCCAGCAATAGGGACAGTCCCCAAGAGACCCAGTACTTC. As protein: CASNRDSPQETQYF.

Remarks on this clonotype: Its ends do not fully match the called genes, so a read error is possible. The chain combines TRBV25-1 with TRBJ1-4, with 7 bases aligning to TRBD1. Germline-derived CDR1 and CDR2 are MGHDK and SYGVNS. This CDR3 spans 15 amino acids. CDR3 residues: CASSDVGGGNDKLFF. CDR3 coding DNA: TGTGCCAGCAGTGATGTAGGGGGCGGGAATGATAAACTGTTTTTT.

The DNA for the CDR3 is TGCAGCGTTTCTATTCTATTCGGTGAAAAACTGTTTTTT. This gives the protein CSVSILFGEKLFF. This chain connects TRBV29-1 to TRBJ1-4; D remains ambiguous. With 5 bases removed from V and 7 bases from J, the gap between germline ends came to 14 bases. CDR1 and CDR2 from the germline V gene are SQVTM and ANQGSEA. The CDR3 loop spans 13 amino acids. Filled out from reference TRBV29-1 and TRBJ1-4, the complete variable domain reads SAVISQKPSRDICQRGTSLTIQCQVDSQVTMMFWYRQQPGQSLTLIATANQGSEATYESGFVIDKFPISRPNLTFSTLTVSNMSPEDSSIYLCSVSILFGEKLFFGSGTQLSVL.

Many counts were recorded for this clonotype. The chain is built from TRBV7-2 and TRBJ2-7, with D hard to call. There are 13 residues in the CDR3. V dropped 5 bases and J dropped 6 bases, with 14 bases sitting between them. Germline V gene sequence: CDR1 SGHTA, CDR2 FQGNSA. The CDR3 protein is CASSRTKFGEQYF. CDR3 coding DNA: TGTGCCAGCAGCCGTACTAAATTCGGCGAGCAGTACTTC.

This clonotype was detected only once. The chain joins TRBV12-3 or TRBV12-4 to TRBJ1-5, with unresolved D. With 5 bases removed from V and 5 bases from J, the gap between germline ends came to 7 bases. The CDR3 is 12 residues long. DNA for the CDR3: TGTGCCAGCAGTACCAGTTATCAGCCCCAGCATTTT. Its translation: CASSTSYQPQHF.

This clonotype was seen many times. The chain employs TRBV5-4 and TRBJ1-2; TRBD1 matches at 7 bases. The V segment lost 5 bases and the J segment 4 bases; nucleotides outside the gene matches: 8. The CDR3 is 14 amino acids. Per germline, CDR1 SGHNT and CDR2 YYREEE (reference sequence). The CDR3 sequence is CASRPTGQFYGYTF. The CDR3 nucleotides are TGTGCCAGCAGGCCTACGGGACAGTTCTATGGCTACACCTTC.

The V gene is TRBV5-1, the J gene TRBJ2-7; TRBD2 is a possible D gene (6 bases). Trimming shortened V by 4 bases and J by 3 bases, and 17 bases separated the two germline ends. There are 15 residues in the CDR3. Germline V gene data show CDR1 as SGHRS and CDR2 as YFSETQ. The CDR3 loop reads CASSILPGLLYEQYF. CDR3 nucleotides: TGCGCCAGCAGCATCTTACCGGGACTCCTCTACGAGCAGTACTTC.

This clonotype has at least ten counts. The chain recombines TRBV20-1 with TRBJ2-5; TRBD2 agrees at 8 bases. The CDR3 has 13 amino acids. Germline V gene sequence: CDR1 DFQATT, CDR2 SNEGSKA (reference sequence). Germline trimming cut 3 bases from V and 7 bases from J; bases unmatched to any gene: 7. The CDR3 nucleotides are TGCAGTGCTAGGACTAGCGACGAGGGGACCCAGTACTTC. Its protein is CSARTSDEGTQYF.

This clonotype was seen only a few times. V usage is TRBV28 and J usage is TRBJ2-7; 11 nucleotides line up with TRBD2. CDR3 size: 14 residues. V dropped 6 bases and J dropped 2; count of bases not matched to a gene: 3. From germline, CDR1 is MDHEN and CDR2 SYDVKM. CDR3 protein: CASSRLAGTYEQYF. CDR3 bases: TGTGCCAGCAGCCGACTAGCGGGAACCTACGAGCAGTACTTC.

The J gene is TRBJ2-1, the V gene TRBV7-9; 9 nucleotides match TRBD1. V was clipped by 4 bases and J by 9 bases; unmatched bases: 10. The germline gives CDR1 SEHNR, CDR2 FQNEAQ (reference sequence). The CDR3 covers 15 residues. CDR3 in amino acids: CASSSTGTGSSEQFF. The CDR3, as DNA: TGTGCCAGCAGCTCAACCGGGACAGGGAGTAGTGAGCAGTTCTTC.

This clonotype came up many times. The V and J genes are TRBV7-2 and TRBJ2-2; possibly TRBD2 for D (7 bases). The germline CDR1 and CDR2 sequences are SGHTA and FQGNSA. There are 15 residues in the CDR3. V lost 8 bases and J 3 bases, leaving 16 bases between the germline ends. The CDR3 sequence: CASGRGGRDTGELFF. CDR3 in DNA: TGTGCCAGCGGTAGGGGGGGGAGAGACACCGGGGAGCTGTTTTTT.

The sample holds a few counts of this clonotype. The V and J genes are TRBV29-1 and TRBJ1-3; D is unclear. Looked up from germline, CDR1 is SQVTM and CDR2 is ANQGSEA. This CDR3 is built from 14 residues. Between the trimmed V and J ends, which lost 7 bases and 0 bases, there was a span of 13 bases. CDR3 nucleotide sequence: TGCAGCGCGATGTCCTATAACTCTGGAAACACCATATATTTT. Amino acid sequence: CSAMSYNSGNTIYF.

This clonotype showed up just a few times. The V and J genes are TRBV7-9 and TRBJ2-5, with D unresolved. Germline V gives CDR1 SEHNR, CDR2 FQNEAQ (reference sequence). The CDR3 is made up of 12 amino acids. V was pared by 4 bases and J by 5 bases, with 8 bases between. CDR3 amino acids: CASSWVGETQYF. The DNA for the CDR3 is TGTGCCAGCAGCTGGGTAGGGGAGACCCAGTACTTC.

This sequence joins TRBV7-3 and TRBJ2-6; 9 nucleotides line up with TRBD1. The germline CDR1 and CDR2 sequences are SGHTA and FQGTGA. V lost 5 bases to trimming and J lost 1 base; unmatched junction nucleotides: 9. CDR3 size: 18 residues. The CDR3 bases are TGTGCCAGCAGCCCCGTTGGGACAGGGTGGTCTGGGGCCAACGTCCTGACTTTC. Encoded protein: CASSPVGTGWSGANVLTF.